This T cell receptor beta chain was sequenced during a study of graft-versus-host responses after intestinal transplantation. Across the study: As for transplant type, recipients had multivisceral, liver-intestinal, or isolated intestinal grafts.

Between the trimmed V and J ends, which lost 1 base and 8 bases, there was a span of 6 bases. The length of the CDR3 is 12 residues. The V gene's germline CDR1 is SGHAT and CDR2 FQDESV (reference sequence). Measured with immunoSEQ multiplex PCR; TCRdb has only the in-frame clones, and not every one. The sample consists of around 76,000 clones, approximately 93% of them appearing once. Findings and limits, study-wide: Levels of circulating GvH clones at their peak were associated with early post-transplant HvG declines. Some GvH clones appeared in ileal mucosa or blood before recipient bone marrow.

A word on this clone: Its antigen is not identified.

This clonotype was obtained from a human donor who received an intestinal transplant. Sequencing was performed on unstimulated CD8+ T cells sorted from spleen or lymph node cells, taken before intestinal transplant. The J gene is TRBJ2-1, the V gene TRBV11-1; D not resolved. The CDR3 region is CASSLVSHEQFF. The DNA for the CDR3 is TGTGCCAGCAGCTTAGTTTCTCATGAGCAGTTCTTC. The full variable domain, rest sourced from reference TRBV11-1 and TRBJ2-1, is EAEVAQSPRYKITEKSQAVAFWCDPISGHATLYWYRQILGQGPELLVQFQDESVVDDSQLPKDRFSAERLKGVDSTLKIQPAELGDSAMYLCASSLVSHEQFFGPGTRLTVL.